The rows below give T cell receptor beta chains drawn from one sample of a study of cytomegalovirus exposure and HLA in healthy donors. Repertoires were generated with immunoSEQ multiplex PCR, while TCRdb's copy carries only in-frame clones and drops some. The table lists some 120,000 clones, around 80% of them singletons. The specimen was PBMCs. The receptors were gathered from a woman in her forties or fifties in good health and CMV-seropositive. Each CDR3 is given with its conserved first and last residue. The D gene is left open where the match is weak. Size is stated for part of the rows, as once, few or many counts, or as a class when the clone is expanded.

>TRBJ2-3|.|.|11|TRBV6-6
CASRGVDTQYF
TGTGCCTCCCGCGGGGTAGATACGCAGTATTTT
>TRBJ2-2|TRBD1|.|15|TRBV5-1
CASSYGTVNTGELFF
TGCGCCAGCAGCTACGGGACAGTCAACACCGGGGAGCTGTTTTTT
>TRBJ1-5|.|.|13|TRBV15
CATSRDLTHHVHF
TGTGCCACCAGCAGAGATCTAACCCATCACGTACATTTT
>TRBJ2-1|TRBD2|few|16|TRBV7-2
CASSPQTSGGYNEQFF
TGTGCCAGCAGCCCTCAGACTAGCGGGGGCTACAATGAGCAGTTCTTC
>TRBJ2-7|.|.|11|TRBV29-1
CSVQGIREQYF
TGCAGCGTCCAGGGAATCCGCGAGCAGTACTTC
>TRBJ1-3|.|.|12|TRBV6-6
CASSQSGNTIYF
TGTGCCAGCAGTCAATCTGGAAACACCATATATTTT
>TRBJ1-1|.|.|13|TRBV11-2
CASSSTTHTEAFF
TGTGCCAGCAGCTCGACAACCCACACTGAAGCTTTCTTT
>TRBJ1-5|TRBD1|.|19|TRBV7-3
CASSTPRGRRRVSNQPQHF
TGTGCCAGCAGCACCCCCAGGGGGCGGCGGAGGGTTAGCAATCAGCCCCAGCATTTT
>TRBJ1-2|TRBD1|few|12|TRBV29-1
CSVEDSGGGYTF
TGCAGCGTTGAAGACTCAGGGGGTGGCTACACCTTC
>TRBJ2-7|TRBD1|once|14|TRBV11-2
CASSSPRTGYEQYF
TGTGCCAGCAGCTCGCCTAGGACAGGTTACGAGCAGTACTTC
>TRBJ2-1|TRBD2|.|12|TRBV29-1
CSAERERNEQFF
TGCAGCGCCGAGCGGGAGCGAAATGAGCAGTTCTTC
>TRBJ2-7|.|.|16|TRBV5-8
CASSLVRWQRSYEQYF
TGTGCCAGCAGCTTGGTCCGTTGGCAGCGGTCCTACGAGCAGTACTTC
>TRBJ1-1|.|few|15|TRBV10-3
CAISSRVDSDTEAFF
TGTGCCATCAGCTCTCGGGTCGATAGCGACACTGAAGCTTTCTTT
>TRBJ2-7|.|once|14|TRBV2
CASRRASGAYEQYF
TGTGCCAGCCGGCGGGCTTCAGGAGCCTACGAGCAGTACTTC
>TRBJ2-7|.|.|17|TRBV4-1
CASSQGWGGISSYEQYF
TGCGCCAGCAGCCAAGGGTGGGGGGGCATAAGCTCCTACGAGCAGTACTTC
>TRBJ2-5|TRBD2|.|15|TRBV2
CASSELAGGEETQYF
TGTGCCAGCAGTGAACTGGCGGGAGGTGAAGAGACCCAGTACTTC
>TRBJ1-2|.|.|13|TRBV2
CASNSGEKGGYTF
TGTGCCAGCAACTCAGGGGAAAAGGGAGGCTACACCTTC
>TRBJ1-3|TRBD1|once|16|TRBV5-1
CASSRTGKSSGNTIYF
TGCGCCAGCAGCCGGACAGGGAAGAGCTCTGGAAACACCATATATTTT
>TRBJ1-2|.|few|17|TRBV7-3
CASSLTGSTGSNYGYTF
TGTGCCAGCAGCTTAACAGGGTCGACAGGATCTAACTATGGCTACACCTTC
>TRBJ2-3|.|few|16|TRBV7-2
CASSLAGRRAPDTQYF
TGTGCCAGCAGCTTAGCCGGCCGCAGGGCCCCAGATACGCAGTATTTT
>TRBJ2-2|TRBD2|.|15|TRBV2
CASSELAGQRGELLF
TGTGCCAGCAGTGAACTAGCGGGACAAAGGGGGGAGCTGCTTTTT
>TRBJ2-7|.|few|12|TRBV30
CAWSGALARQYF
TGTGCCTGGAGTGGCGCGCTAGCAAGGCAGTACTTC
>TRBJ1-1|.|once|14|TRBV11-3
CASSLAPGGTEAFF
TGTGCCAGCAGCTTGGCCCCGGGTGGCACTGAAGCTTTCTTT
>TRBJ2-1|.|few|12|TRBV30
CAWSRRYNEQFF
TGTGCCTGGAGTCGGCGGTACAATGAGCAGTTCTTC
>TRBJ2-2|.|.|14|TRBV9
CASSSGGDTGELFF
TGTGCCAGCAGTTCTGGAGGGGACACCGGGGAGCTGTTTTTT
>TRBJ2-5|.|.|12|TRBV6-5
CANPGLNNERYF
TGTGCCAACCCGGGACTGAACAACGAGCGGTACTTC
>TRBJ2-5|TRBD1|.|15|TRBV10-2
CASSVGTGAAGTQYF
TGCGCCAGCAGTGTGGGGACAGGGGCTGCTGGGACCCAGTACTTC
>TRBJ1-5|.|.|15|TRBV7-2
CASSLVTYSNQPQHF
TGTGCCAGCAGCTTGGTCACTTATAGCAATCAGCCCCAGCATTTT
>TRBJ2-2|.|.|16|TRBV4-2
CASSQDTNRYTGELFF
TGTGCCAGCAGCCAAGATACAAACAGATACACCGGGGAGCTGTTTTTT
>TRBJ1-1|TRBD1|.|17|TRBV4-1
CASSRGQVAHPNTEAFF
TGCGCCAGCAGCCGCGGACAGGTCGCGCACCCGAACACTGAAGCTTTCTTT
>TRBJ1-1|.|.|13|TRBV6-4
CASRSLSGAAVFF
TGTGCCAGCAGAAGCCTCTCAGGGGCGGCCGTTTTCTTT
>TRBJ1-6|TRBD1|.|15|TRBV6-5
CASNPTGTHNSPLHF
TGTGCCAGCAACCCGACAGGGACCCATAATTCACCCCTCCACTTT
>TRBJ1-5|TRBD1|.|20|TRBV23-1
CASSQVERDRGFRSNQPQHF
TGCGCCAGCAGTCAGGTGGAGAGGGACAGGGGGTTTAGAAGCAATCAGCCCCAGCATTTT
>TRBJ1-5|.|.|14|TRBV9
CASSPWGSNQPQHF
TGTGCCAGCAGCCCATGGGGCAGCAATCAGCCCCAGCATTTT
>TRBJ2-4|TRBD1|few|15|TRBV29-1
CSVETGLLAKNIQYF
TGCAGCGTAGAGACAGGGCTCCTAGCCAAAAACATTCAGTACTTC
>TRBJ2-3|.|.|15|TRBV7-8
CASSLANEARDTQYF
TGTGCCAGCAGCCTAGCGAATGAGGCTAGGGATACGCAGTATTTT
>TRBJ2-6|TRBD1|.|16|TRBV4-3
CASSRDREAGANVLTF
TGCGCCAGCAGCCGGGACAGGGAGGCTGGGGCCAACGTCCTGACTTTC
>TRBJ2-3|TRBD2|.|13|TRBV19
CASRLAATDTQYF
TGTGCCAGTAGACTAGCGGCCACAGATACGCAGTATTTT
>TRBJ2-3|.|once|13|TRBV2
CASSAGGTDTQYF
TGTGCCAGCAGTGCTGGAGGGACAGATACGCAGTATTTT
>TRBJ2-3|TRBD2|.|16|TRBV10-3
CAVRGTSLTGSDTQYF
TGTGCCGTGAGGGGGACTAGCCTAACGGGGTCAGATACGCAGTATTTT
>TRBJ2-3|TRBD2|.|14|TRBV15
CATSIGGRADTQYF
TGTGCCACCAGCATTGGGGGGAGGGCAGATACGCAGTATTTT
>TRBJ2-2|.|.|15|TRBV4-3
CASSQAVSNTGELFF
TGCGCCAGCAGCCAAGCCGTGTCGAACACCGGGGAGCTGTTTTTT
>TRBJ2-1|.|.|13|TRBV30
CAWSIGGFDEQFF
TGTGCCTGGAGTATAGGAGGGTTCGATGAGCAGTTCTTC
>TRBJ2-3|.|.|14|TRBV21-1
CASSKGTGADTQYF
TGTGCCAGCAGCAAAGGGACTGGGGCAGATACGCAGTATTTT
>TRBJ2-3|TRBD2|.|16|TRBV5-1
CASSLVAGALPDTQYF
TGCGCCAGCAGCTTGGTTGCGGGAGCGCTCCCAGATACGCAGTATTTT
>TRBJ2-7|TRBD1|.|13|TRBV29-1
CSVRDSLYHEQYF
TGCAGCGTCCGGGACAGCCTTTACCACGAGCAGTACTTC
>TRBJ2-7|TRBD1|.|15|TRBV2
CASSEATGGRDEQYF
TGTGCCAGCAGTGAAGCCACAGGGGGCAGGGACGAGCAGTACTTC
>TRBJ1-1|TRBD1|.|13|TRBV6-1
CASSATGRGEAFF
TGTGCCAGCAGTGCGACAGGGCGGGGTGAAGCTTTCTTT
>TRBJ1-1|.|.|15|TRBV28
CASSPGWRMNTEAFF
TGTGCCAGCAGTCCCGGTTGGCGGATGAACACTGAAGCTTTCTTT
>TRBJ2-7|TRBD2|.|15|TRBV5-1
CASSRGLAEDYEQYF
TGCGCCAGCAGCCGGGGACTAGCGGAAGACTACGAGCAGTACTTC
>TRBJ2-5|.|.|15|TRBV7-7
CASSIGQQYQETQYF
TGTGCTAGCAGCATCGGACAGCAGTACCAAGAGACCCAGTACTTC
>TRBJ1-5|.|.|14|TRBV6-1
CASSDVSRDQPQHF
TGTGCCAGCAGTGACGTGAGCCGGGATCAGCCCCAGCATTTT
>TRBJ2-6|TRBD2|once|18|TRBV4-3
CASSQGTSGSSGANVLTF
TGCGCCAGCAGCCAAGGGACTAGCGGGAGCTCTGGGGCCAACGTCCTGACTTTC